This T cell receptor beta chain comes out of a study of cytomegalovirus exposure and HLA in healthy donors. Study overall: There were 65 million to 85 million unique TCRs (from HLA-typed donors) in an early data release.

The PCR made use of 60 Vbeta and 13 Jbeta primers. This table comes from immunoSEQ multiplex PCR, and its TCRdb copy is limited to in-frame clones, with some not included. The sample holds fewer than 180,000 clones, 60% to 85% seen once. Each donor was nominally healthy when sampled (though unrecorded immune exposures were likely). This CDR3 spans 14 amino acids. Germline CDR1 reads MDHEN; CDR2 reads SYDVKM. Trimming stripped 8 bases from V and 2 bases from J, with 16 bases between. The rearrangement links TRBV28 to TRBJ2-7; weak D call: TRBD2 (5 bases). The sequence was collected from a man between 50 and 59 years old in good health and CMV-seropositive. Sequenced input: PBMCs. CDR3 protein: CASLGVRQTYEQYF. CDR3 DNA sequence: TGTGCCAGCCTCGGGGTGCGGCAGACCTACGAGCAGTACTTC.